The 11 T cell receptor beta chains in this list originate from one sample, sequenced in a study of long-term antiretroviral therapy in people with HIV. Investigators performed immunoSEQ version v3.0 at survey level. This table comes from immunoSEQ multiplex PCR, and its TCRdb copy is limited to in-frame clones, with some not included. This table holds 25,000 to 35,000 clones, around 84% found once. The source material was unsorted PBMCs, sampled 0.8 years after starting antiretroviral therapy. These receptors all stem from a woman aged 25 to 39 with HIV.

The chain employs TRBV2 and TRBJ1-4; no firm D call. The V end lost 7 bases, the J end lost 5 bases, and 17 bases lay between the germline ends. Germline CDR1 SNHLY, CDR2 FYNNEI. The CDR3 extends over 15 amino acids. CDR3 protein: CASKRDGTLNEKLFF. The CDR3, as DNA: TGTGCCAGCAAAAGAGATGGCACATTAAATGAAAAACTGTTTTTT.

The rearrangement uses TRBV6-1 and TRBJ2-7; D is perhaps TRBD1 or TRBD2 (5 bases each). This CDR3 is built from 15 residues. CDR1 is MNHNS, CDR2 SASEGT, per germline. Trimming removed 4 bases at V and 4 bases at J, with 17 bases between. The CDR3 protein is CASSAEGLGQYEQYV. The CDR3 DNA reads TGTGCCAGCAGTGCAGAGGGTTTGGGGCAATACGAGCAGTACGTC.

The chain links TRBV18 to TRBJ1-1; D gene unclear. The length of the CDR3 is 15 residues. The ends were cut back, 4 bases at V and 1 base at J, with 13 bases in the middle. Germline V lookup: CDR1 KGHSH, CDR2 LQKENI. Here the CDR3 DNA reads TGTGCCAGCTCACTAACTGCTTACCCGAACACTGAAGCTTTCTTT. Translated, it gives CASSLTAYPNTEAFF.

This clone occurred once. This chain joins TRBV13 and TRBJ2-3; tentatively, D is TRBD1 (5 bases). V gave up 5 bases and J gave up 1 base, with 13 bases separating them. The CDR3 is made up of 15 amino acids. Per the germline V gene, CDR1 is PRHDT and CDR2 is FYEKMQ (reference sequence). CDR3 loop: CASSPGGRGTDTQYF. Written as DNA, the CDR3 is TGTGCCAGCAGCCCCGGTGGCAGGGGCACAGATACGCAGTATTTT.

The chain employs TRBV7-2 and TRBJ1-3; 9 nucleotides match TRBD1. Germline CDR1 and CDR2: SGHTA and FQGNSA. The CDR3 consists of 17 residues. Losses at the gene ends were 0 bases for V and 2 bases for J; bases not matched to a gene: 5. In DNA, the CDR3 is TGTGCCAGCAGCTTAGCAGGGACAGGGATCACTGGAAACACCATATATTTT. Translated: CASSLAGTGITGNTIYF.

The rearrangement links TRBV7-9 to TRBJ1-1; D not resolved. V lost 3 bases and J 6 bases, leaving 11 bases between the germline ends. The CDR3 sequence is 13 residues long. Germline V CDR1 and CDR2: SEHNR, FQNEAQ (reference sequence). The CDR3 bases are TGTGCCAGCAGCTTCTTCAGTGGTTCTGAAGCTTTCTTT. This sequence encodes CASSFFSGSEAFF. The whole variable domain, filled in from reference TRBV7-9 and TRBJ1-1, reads DTGVSQNPRHKITKRGQNVTFRCDPISEHNRLYWYRQTLGQGPEFLTYFQNEAQLEKSRLLSDRFSAERPKGSFSTLEIQRTEQGDSAMYLCASSFFSGSEAFFGQGTRLTVV.

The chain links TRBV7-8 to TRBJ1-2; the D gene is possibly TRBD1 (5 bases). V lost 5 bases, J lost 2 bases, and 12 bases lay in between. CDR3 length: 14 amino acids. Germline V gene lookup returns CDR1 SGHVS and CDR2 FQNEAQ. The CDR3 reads CASSPTTENYGYTF. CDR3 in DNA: TGTGCCAGCAGCCCCACGACAGAGAACTATGGCTACACCTTC.

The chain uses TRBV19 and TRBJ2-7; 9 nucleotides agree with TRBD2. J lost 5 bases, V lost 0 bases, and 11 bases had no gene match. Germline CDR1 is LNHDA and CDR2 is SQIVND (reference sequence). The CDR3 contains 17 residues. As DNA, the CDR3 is TGTGCCAGTAGTATAGATCGGGGGCTAGCGGGGTACCACGAGCAGTACGTC. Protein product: CASSIDRGLAGYHEQYV.

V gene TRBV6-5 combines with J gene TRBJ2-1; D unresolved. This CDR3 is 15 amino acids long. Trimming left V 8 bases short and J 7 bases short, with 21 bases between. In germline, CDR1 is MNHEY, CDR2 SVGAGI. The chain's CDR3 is CASRRLDRGRNEQFF. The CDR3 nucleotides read TGTGCCAGCCGTCGTTTGGACCGAGGCAGGAATGAGCAGTTCTTC.

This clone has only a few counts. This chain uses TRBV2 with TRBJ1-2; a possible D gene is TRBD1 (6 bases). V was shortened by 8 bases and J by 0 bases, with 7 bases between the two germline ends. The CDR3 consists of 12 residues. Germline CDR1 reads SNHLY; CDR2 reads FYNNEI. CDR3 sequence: CASGQPNYGYTF. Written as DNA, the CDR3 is TGTGCCAGCGGACAGCCTAACTATGGCTACACCTTC.

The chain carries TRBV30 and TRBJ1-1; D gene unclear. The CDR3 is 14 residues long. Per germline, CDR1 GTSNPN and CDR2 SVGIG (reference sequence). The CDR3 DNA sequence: TGTGCGAGAAACCGGCCAAGTGATTTGGGTGAAGCTTTCTTT. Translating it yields CARNRPSDLGEAFF. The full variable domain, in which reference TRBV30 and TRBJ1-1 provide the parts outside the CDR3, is SQTIHQWPATLVQPVGSPLSLECTVEGTSNPNLYWYRQAAGRGLQLLFYSVGIGQISSEVPQNLSASRPQDRQFILSSKKLLLSDSGFYLCARNRPSDLGEAFFGQGTRLTVV.